This TCR beta chain was recovered during a study of T-cell reconstitution after alpha-beta-depleted transplantation in children (dated by TCRdb to the mid-2010s). Background on the whole study: T-cell immune reconstitution after TCRalphabeta/CD19-depleted allogeneic hematopoietic cell transplantation in children was quantitatively tracked in the study by means of TCR repertoire profiling.

On the study overall, not on this receptor specifically: Over the following months the frequencies of hyperexpanded clones went down, and after one year T-cell counts and TCRbeta diversity were mostly credited to newly produced T cells. The apparently early recovery of alphabetaT-cell counts about two months after transplant reportedly depended on only several hundred rapidly expanded clones that came from non-depleted graft cells. In some patients, high TCRbeta diversity at day 60 was attributed to recipient T cells and intrathymic progenitors that had survived conditioning.

Its CDR3 holds 14 amino acids, cysteine through phenylalanine. CDR3 DNA is the only sequence kept; it has 42 bases, read in frame from the first base. V is pruned by 3 bases and J by 2 bases, leaving 7 bases of the junction without a gene match. Sequences DFQATT (CDR1) and SNEGSKA (CDR2) are obtained from the germline V gene (reference sequence). This clonotype was detected only a few times. The specificity of this receptor is unknown. Per-base quality was not reported, and no clone a single base away is much larger than it. Libraries were prepared through PCR. Instrument on record: Illumina HiSeq 2500. TCR libraries were prepared with molecular barcoding, using unique molecular identifiers to normalize TCRbeta repertoire quantification. In TCRdb, the public reads were trimmed at Q25 with fastp and aligned with MiXCR, with productive beta chains retained. Merged by CDR3 protein, the rows form single entries marked with the most common genes and DNA. This sample is represented by around 130,000 distinct CDR3 sequences; about 9.5% of them were singletons. The leading ten clones occupy 24% of the sample.

According to the study, the label for this sample's treatment or condition signals: allogeneic hematopoietic cell transplantation with graft depleted of TCRalphabeta T cells and CD19 B cells. TCRalphabeta/CD19-depleted allogeneic hematopoietic cell grafts were given to the transplant recipients, all of whom were children. The sequence derives from a girl in the first two years of life who had a stem cell transplant for combined immunodeficiency, so the T cells may come from the graft donor. The sample was PBMCs, mostly from graft donor cells, taken 180 days after TCRalphabeta/CD19-depleted stem cell transplant. The rearranged segments are TRBV20-1 and TRBJ2-7, and 7 junction bases match TRBD1. The CDR3 reads as follows: CSARSQGVTYEQYF. The nucleotide sequence reads TGCAGTGCTAGGTCGCAGGGGGTAACCTACGAGCAGTACTTC.